The 20 T cell receptor beta chains in this list originate from one sample, sequenced in a study of PD-1 blockade in classical Hodgkin lymphoma. Each patient experienced a relapse that followed autologous stem cell transplantation, and brentuximab vedotin exposure varied. Profiling relied on immunoSEQ multiplex PCR, and the TCRdb table lists in-frame clones only, not all of them. The profile shows approximately 11,000 clones, around 80% of them singletons. This material consisted of peripheral blood mononuclear cells (PBMCs), taken before the second cycle of nivolumab. These receptors came from a human donor with classical Hodgkin lymphoma.

This clone has more than one count but fewer than ten. The chain combines TRBV7-2 with TRBJ2-1; D might be TRBD2 (7 bases). V was shortened by 4 bases and J by 8 bases, with 24 bases between the two germline ends. The CDR3 loop spans 17 amino acids. Germline CDR1 is SGHTA and CDR2 is FQGNSA. CDR3 sequence (DNA): TGTGCCAGCAGCTCCGGGGGGCATTGGGCCGACCGGGATGAGCAGTTCTTC. Its translation: CASSSGGHWADRDEQFF.

The V call is TRBV5-8, the J call TRBJ2-2, with D possibly TRBD1 on 5 matching bases. V was pared by 6 bases and J by 7 bases, with 25 bases between. The CDR3 is made up of 17 amino acids. Germline V gene sequence: CDR1 SGHTS, CDR2 YDEGEE. Written as DNA, the CDR3 is TGTGCCAGCACCTTAAGGGTGACAGCCGCTAATGGCGGGGAGCTGTTTTTT. It specifies CASTLRVTAANGGELFF.

The chain recombines TRBV7-9 with TRBJ2-1; no clear D. CDR1 SEHNR and CDR2 FQNEAQ come from the germline V gene (reference sequence). The V end was cut by 2 bases, the J end by 8 bases, with 10 bases between. The CDR3 has 13 amino acids. The CDR3 DNA reads TGTGCCAGCAGCTTATCTAGGAACCATGAGCAGTTCTTC. Protein: CASSLSRNHEQFF.

This chain uses TRBV4-2 with TRBJ2-1; D is uncertain. The V end lost 2 bases, the J end lost 2 bases, and 10 bases lay between the germline ends. The germline V gene encodes CDR1 LGHNA and CDR2 YNFKEQ. CDR3 size: 15 residues. CDR3 in amino acids: CASSQRVMAYNEQFF. DNA of the CDR3: TGTGCCAGCAGCCAAAGGGTTATGGCCTACAATGAGCAGTTCTTC.

J is TRBJ1-3 and V is TRBV13, with 9 nucleotides matching TRBD1. The CDR3 has 14 residues. Trimming at V came to 5 bases and at J to 8 bases, leaving 7 bases not matched to a gene. Looked up from germline, CDR1 is PRHDT and CDR2 is FYEKMQ (reference sequence). CDR3 protein: CASSKRTGVDTIYF. The CDR3 DNA sequence: TGTGCCAGCAGCAAGAGGACAGGGGTAGACACCATATATTTT.

In its sample, this clone was seen a few times. The chain employs TRBV29-1 and TRBJ2-5; a possible D gene is TRBD2 (5 bases). Germline lookup yields CDR1 SQVTM and CDR2 ANQGSEA. The CDR3 is 12 residues long. Trimming cost V 4 bases and J 4 bases, with 10 bases left between them. As DNA, the CDR3 is TGCAGCGTTGTTTCGGGGTTAGAGACCCAGTACTTC. Protein product: CSVVSGLETQYF.

This clone was detected only a few times. The J gene is TRBJ1-3, the V gene TRBV5-6, with 7 bases aligning to TRBD1. The CDR3 runs 18 residues. The J segment lost 3 bases and the V segment lost 1 base, leaving 13 bases of the junction unmatched. In germline, CDR1 is SGHDT, CDR2 YYEEEE. DNA of the CDR3: TGTGCCAGCAGCTTGACAGGGGACTCTTTATGGGGTGGAAACACCATATATTTT. It yields the protein CASSLTGDSLWGGNTIYF.

V is TRBV14 and J is TRBJ1-2, with a tentative D call TRBD1 (5 bases). Germline values: CDR1 SGHDN, CDR2 FVKESK. This CDR3 spans 15 amino acids. Trimming took 1 base from V and 7 from J, leaving 16 bases between them. CDR3 nucleotides: TGTGCCAGCAGCCAAGGGGCAGGGAAGAAGGGTGGCTACACCTTC. It translates to CASSQGAGKKGGYTF.

The rearrangement uses TRBV2 and TRBJ1-1; TRBD1 might be the D (6 bases). This CDR3 spans 15 amino acids. Germline V gene sequence: CDR1 SNHLY, CDR2 FYNNEI. The V and J ends lost 2 bases and 0 bases respectively, with 10 bases between them. CDR3 residues: CASSERQGLNTEAFF. The CDR3 nucleotides are TGTGCCAGCAGTGAAAGGCAGGGGTTGAACACTGAAGCTTTCTTT.

By frequency in the sample, this clone is medium-sized. The chain has TRBV28 and TRBJ2-7; perhaps TRBD2 as D (5 bases). V lost 3 bases, J lost 5 bases, and 14 bases lay in between. This CDR3 spans 14 amino acids. The germline V gene has CDR1 MDHEN and CDR2 SYDVKM. CDR3 region: CASSFREGRNEQYF. The CDR3 bases are TGTGCCAGCAGTTTCCGAGAGGGCCGGAACGAGCAGTACTTC.

The V gene is TRBV29-1, the J gene TRBJ2-1; tentative D call: TRBD1 (6 bases). The length of the CDR3 is 12 residues. Germline V lookup: CDR1 SQVTM, CDR2 ANQGSEA. Trimming removed 0 bases from V and 7 bases from J, with 7 bases in between. In nucleotides, the CDR3 is TGCAGCGTTGAAGATGGACAGAATGAGCAGTTCTTC. Translated: CSVEDGQNEQFF.

This rearrangement joins TRBV2 to TRBJ2-7; 7 bases fit TRBD1. The CDR3 sequence is 14 residues long. Germline CDR1 SNHLY, CDR2 FYNNEI. The V and J ends lost 4 bases and 2 bases, in that order; junction bases with no gene match: 5. The CDR3 bases are TGTGCCAGCAGTGTGTCGGGACAGACCTACGAGCAGTACTTC. Its protein product is CASSVSGQTYEQYF. Supplemented by reference TRBV2 and TRBJ2-7, the full variable domain reads EPEVTQTPSHQVTQMGQEVILRCVPISNHLYFYWYRQILGQKVEFLVSFYNNEISEKSEIFDDQFSVERPDGSNFTLKIRSTKLEDSAMYFCASSVSGQTYEQYFGPGTRLTVT.

The chain is built from TRBV27 and TRBJ2-2; D unclear. Trimming cost V 2 bases and J 2 bases, with 9 bases left between them. Germline CDR1 is MNHEY and CDR2 is SMNVEV (reference sequence). CDR3 length: 15 residues. The CDR3 sequence: CASSLRSRNTGELFF. CDR3 DNA: TGTGCCAGCAGTTTAAGGAGCAGAAACACCGGGGAGCTGTTTTTT.

This chain links TRBV6-5 with TRBJ2-7, with 16 positions matching TRBD2. CDR3 length: 16 residues. V shed 4 bases and J 7 bases; nucleotides not matched to a gene: 7. CDR1 and CDR2 (germline): MNHEY, SVGAGI. The CDR3 DNA is TGTGCCAGCAGTTCCGGGACTAGCGGGAGGGCTGAAGAGCAGTACTTC. Its protein product is CASSSGTSGRAEEQYF.

V and J are TRBV6-4 and TRBJ2-3, with a weak D call TRBD1 (6 bases). The length of the CDR3 is 15 residues. V lost 0 bases to trimming and J lost 1 base, with 8 bases between them. Looked up from germline, CDR1 is MRHNA and CDR2 is SNTAGT. The CDR3 sequence: CASSDSPGGTDTQYF. In DNA, the CDR3 is TGTGCCAGCAGTGACTCGCCAGGGGGCACAGATACGCAGTATTTT.

The chain couples TRBV12-2 to TRBJ1-2. TRBV12-2 is shown as a pseudogene. CDR3 length: 14 amino acids. The CDR3 nucleotides read TGTGCAAGTCGCTTAAATGCTTTTAACTATGGCTACACCTTC. It yields the protein CASRLNAFNYGYTF.

This chain links TRBV5-4 with TRBJ2-2; tentatively, D is TRBD2 (7 bases). CDR1 and CDR2 from the germline V gene are SGHNT and YYREEE (reference sequence). There are 16 residues in the CDR3. Between the trimmed V and J ends, which lost 4 bases and 7 bases, there was a span of 20 bases. The CDR3 region is CASSPRGAAVNGELFF. The CDR3 DNA is TGTGCCAGCAGCCCTCGGGGGGCGGCGGTTAACGGGGAGCTGTTTTTT.

This clone was seen more than once but under ten times. This chain joins TRBV4-1 and TRBJ1-3; D remains unclear. V was cut by 0 bases and J by 1 base, with 16 bases left in between. The CDR3 is 18 residues long. Germline CDR1 reads MGHRA; CDR2 reads YSYEKL. CDR3 loop: CASSQDRADWRSGNTIYF. The CDR3 DNA follows: TGCGCCAGCAGCCAAGATAGGGCGGATTGGCGGTCTGGAAACACCATATATTTT.

This chain links TRBV6-5 with TRBJ1-4; 7 positions agree with TRBD1. The CDR3 sequence is 14 residues long. Germline V gene data show CDR1 as MNHEY and CDR2 as SVGAGI. V was pared by 6 bases and J by 1 base, with 2 bases of the junction left unmatched. In DNA, the CDR3 is TGTGCCAGCAGAAGACAGGGAACTAATGAAAAACTGTTTTTT. It yields the protein CASRRQGTNEKLFF.

The CDR3 region is CAISVSAAYTDTQYF. The CDR3 DNA follows: TGTGCCATCAGTGTGTCAGCAGCCTACACAGATACGCAGTATTTT. The V gene is TRBV10-3, the J gene TRBJ2-3; unclear D gene. Between the trimmed V and J ends, which lost 4 bases and 2 bases, there was a span of 13 bases. This CDR3 region has 15 residues. In germline, CDR1 is ENHRY, CDR2 SYGVKD.